These 32 T cell receptor beta chains share one sample of origin, sequenced in a study of T-cell reconstitution after alpha-beta-depleted transplantation in children. The library targeted TCRbeta and was prepared with unique molecular identifiers. MiXCR was run by TCRdb on the PCR reads, yielding one entry per CDR3 protein. Here the sample spans fewer than 250,000 distinct CDR3 sequences, 7.5% to 9.5% being singletons. The material was PBMCs, mostly from graft donor cells, obtained 180 days after TCRalphabeta/CD19-depleted stem cell transplant. The receptor set was obtained from a male patient younger than 18 who had a stem cell transplant for acute lymphoblastic leukemia, so the T cells may come from the graft donor.

The table lists this clonotype with many counts. The genes are TRBV7-2 and TRBJ1-2; possibly TRBD1 for D (6 bases). This CDR3 is 16 amino acids long. Per germline, CDR1 SGHTA and CDR2 FQGNSA. With 1 base removed from V and 4 bases from J, the gap between germline ends came to 16 bases. The CDR3 here is CASSLDEGDVGYGYTF. As DNA, the CDR3 is TGTGCCAGCAGCTTAGACGAGGGGGACGTCGGCTATGGCTACACCTTC.

Ten or more counts support this clonotype. The chain joins TRBV10-3 to TRBJ2-5; TRBD2 aligns across 8 bases. The CDR3 sequence is 14 residues long. Germline V gene sequence: CDR1 ENHRY, CDR2 SYGVKD. V was pared by 7 bases and J by 1 base, with 5 bases of the junction left unmatched. CDR3 coding DNA: TGTGCCATCAAGGATAGCGGGGTCCAAGAGACCCAGTACTTC. It translates to CAIKDSGVQETQYF.

The sample holds many counts of this clonotype. The chain combines TRBV13 with TRBJ2-3; D may be TRBD1 or TRBD2 (5 bases each). Germline lookup yields CDR1 PRHDT and CDR2 FYEKMQ (reference sequence). The V gene lost 6 bases and the J gene lost 4 bases, with 14 bases spanning the gap. The CDR3 spans 14 residues. CDR3 coding DNA: TGTGCCAGCAGGTGGGGGATTTGGTCAGATACGCAGTATTTT. Its translation is CASRWGIWSDTQYF. The full variable domain, its missing parts supplied by reference TRBV13 and TRBJ2-3, is AAGVIQSPRHLIKEKRETATLKCYPIPRHDTVYWYQQGPGQDPQFLISFYEKMQSDKGSIPDRFSAQQFSDYHSELNMSSLELGDSALYFCASRWGIWSDTQYFGPGTRLTVL.

The table lists this clonotype with a count of one. V and J are TRBV3-1 and TRBJ2-1; 15 nucleotides match TRBD2. The CDR3 contains 18 residues. In germline, CDR1 is LGHDT, CDR2 YNNKEL (reference sequence). Germline trimming cut 10 bases from V and 6 bases from J; bases unmatched to any gene: 16. The CDR3 spells CATRKGLAGGWAFNEQFF. DNA for the CDR3: TGTGCCACCAGGAAGGGACTAGCGGGGGGATGGGCATTCAATGAGCAGTTCTTC.

This clonotype was seen repeatedly, ten times or more. This chain connects TRBV3-1 to TRBJ2-7; possible D gene TRBD2, 5 bases. CDR1 is LGHDT and CDR2 is YNNKEL in the germline V gene (reference sequence). Trimming removed 1 base at V and 7 bases at J, with 23 bases between. The CDR3 is 17 amino acids. In DNA form, the CDR3 reads TGTGCCAGCAGCCAAGTCCTCCACGGACTTGGGGTCGGGGAGCAGTACTTC. This codes for CASSQVLHGLGVGEQYF.

The chain uses TRBV7-9 and TRBJ1-2, with D possibly TRBD1 on 5 matching bases. CDR1 SEHNR and CDR2 FQNEAQ come from the germline V gene (reference sequence). The CDR3 length is 17 residues. Trimming removed 4 bases from V and 1 base from J, with 19 bases in between. The CDR3 sequence: CASSSTLGDGINYGYTF. In nucleotides, the CDR3 is TGTGCCAGCAGCTCCACCCTGGGGGACGGAATTAACTATGGCTACACCTTC. Looking up the rest from reference TRBV7-9 and TRBJ1-2 gives the full variable domain: DTGVSQNPRHKITKRGQNVTFRCDPISEHNRLYWYRQTLGQGPEFLTYFQNEAQLEKSRLLSDRFSAERPKGSFSTLEIQRTEQGDSAMYLCASSSTLGDGINYGYTFGSGTRLTVV.

The chain couples TRBV20-1 to TRBJ1-1; D is uncertain. Deletions cut 5 bases from V and 6 bases from J, with 7 bases between. CDR3 length: 10 residues. CDR1 and CDR2 from the germline V gene are DFQATT and SNEGSKA (reference sequence). The CDR3, as DNA: TGCAGTGCTTTTGAGGCTGAAGCTTTCTTT. It translates to CSAFEAEAFF.

This clonotype was seen ten or more times. The V gene is TRBV4-3, the J gene TRBJ2-3; D is ambiguous. Per germline, CDR1 LGHNA and CDR2 YSLEER. Trimming took 1 base from V and 0 from J, leaving 5 bases between them. The CDR3 spans 14 residues. Written as DNA, the CDR3 is TGCGCCAGCAGCCAAGGAAGGAGCACAGATACGCAGTATTTT. Translating gives CASSQGRSTDTQYF.

This clonotype occurred many times. The CDR3 loop is CASSQGHIPSYEQYF. CDR3 nucleotides: TGTGCCAGCAGCCAGGGACACATTCCCTCCTACGAGCAGTACTTC. The chain combines TRBV3-1 with TRBJ2-7, with a possible D match to TRBD1 (6 bases). In germline, CDR1 is LGHDT, CDR2 YNNKEL (reference sequence). The CDR3 has 15 residues. Trimming left V 3 bases short and J 0 bases short, with 12 bases between.

This clonotype was seen many times. The chain has TRBV2 and TRBJ2-4, with a tentative D call TRBD2 (5 bases). CDR1 and CDR2 (germline): SNHLY, FYNNEI. The CDR3 has 15 amino acids. Trimming took off 6 bases at V and 0 bases at J, with 12 bases between the two ends. The chain's CDR3 is CASSESGIAKNIQYF. As DNA, the CDR3 is TGTGCCAGCAGCGAATCCGGGATAGCCAAAAACATTCAGTACTTC.

For this clonotype: This may come from a read error, since a much larger clone is one base off. The V and J genes are TRBV4-2 and TRBJ2-3; D unclear. The CDR3 sequence is 14 residues long. The germline V gene encodes CDR1 LGHNA and CDR2 YNFKEQ. This CDR3 is CASSQDLRADTPYF. DNA of the CDR3: TGTGCCAGCAGCCAAGATCTTAGGGCAGATACGCCGTATTTT.

In its sample, this clonotype was seen many times. This CDR3 reads CASSQDQRARGYTF. CDR3 nucleotides: TGCGCCAGCAGCCAAGATCAGCGGGCCCGCGGCTACACCTTC. The chain combines TRBV4-3 with TRBJ1-2, with no clear D. The V end was cut by 0 bases, the J end by 8 bases, with 13 bases between. This CDR3 has 14 amino acids. CDR1 and CDR2 from the germline V gene are LGHNA and YSLEER.

In this sample, this clonotype turned up many times. V gene TRBV29-1 combines with J gene TRBJ2-5, with D perhaps TRBD1 or TRBD2 (5 bases each). Germline V gene data show CDR1 as SQVTM and CDR2 as ANQGSEA. The CDR3 runs to 12 residues. The ends were cut back, 7 bases at V and 5 bases at J, with 14 bases in the middle. The chain's CDR3 is CSAERGAETQYF. CDR3 nucleotide sequence: TGCAGCGCTGAGAGAGGGGCCGAGACCCAGTACTTC.

This clonotype was seen ten or more times. This rearrangement joins TRBV2 to TRBJ2-4, with 9 bases that match TRBD2. V lost 3 bases, J lost 3 bases, and 3 bases stayed unmatched. CDR1 and CDR2 from the germline V gene are SNHLY and FYNNEI. The CDR3 length is 15 residues. In DNA, the CDR3 is TGTGCCAGCAGTGAGCGGGGGGGGCTCAAAAACATTCAGTACTTC. Translated, it gives CASSERGGLKNIQYF.

The sample holds a few counts of this clonotype. CDR3 sequence (DNA): TGTGCTAGTGGACTTGACTACGAGCAGTACTTC. Encoded protein: CASGLDYEQYF. The chain combines TRBV12-5 with TRBJ2-7, with unresolved D. Trimming left V 6 bases short and J 3 bases short, with 6 bases between. CDR3 length equals 11 residues. Germline V CDR1 and CDR2: LGHNT, FRNRAP.

This clonotype was counted at least ten times. The V and J genes are TRBV12-3 or TRBV12-4 and TRBJ1-5; D unresolved. V lost 7 bases, J lost 3 bases, and 13 bases lay in between. The CDR3 spans 14 residues. CDR3 coding DNA: TGTGCCAGCAAAGGCCAAGGGAACAATCAGCCCCAGCATTTT. Encoded protein: CASKGQGNNQPQHF.

This clonotype was seen at least ten times. The chain couples TRBV20-1 to TRBJ1-3; 7 nucleotides align to TRBD1. CDR3 size: 14 residues. Germline loops: CDR1 DFQATT, CDR2 SNEGSKA (reference sequence). V shed 1 base and J 0 bases; nucleotides not matched to a gene: 0. The CDR3 nucleotides are TGCAGTGCTAGAGCAGGGGGCTCTGGAAACACCATATATTTT. It codes for CSARAGGSGNTIYF.

This clonotype appeared many times. The chain joins TRBV24-1 to TRBJ2-2; TRBD1 aligns across 9 bases. CDR1 and CDR2 (germline): KGHDR, SFDVKD. J was trimmed by 1 base and V by 1 base; bases with no gene match: 3. The length of the CDR3 is 17 residues. The CDR3 here is CATSDFLGQGNTGELFF. For the CDR3, the DNA is TGTGCCACCAGTGATTTCCTGGGACAGGGGAACACCGGGGAGCTGTTTTTT.

This clonotype was detected ten times or more. The V and J genes are TRBV21-1 and TRBJ2-7. TRBV21-1 is reported as a pseudogene. CDR3 length equals 16 residues. In nucleotides, the CDR3 is TGTGCCAGCAGCAATGATGATGCAGGGGAGGTCTACGAGCAGTACTTC. It translates to CASSNDDAGEVYEQYF.

This clonotype was found a few times. The chain links TRBV4-1 to TRBJ1-2; no clear D gene. Germline V gene sequence: CDR1 MGHRA, CDR2 YSYEKL. Trimming took 6 bases from V and 0 from J, leaving 14 bases between them. This CDR3 comprises 15 residues. CDR3 DNA sequence: TGCGCCAGCAGACGAACAACCGTCGCTAACTATGGCTACACCTTC. It specifies CASRRTTVANYGYTF.

This clonotype appeared many times. The chain employs TRBV6-2 or TRBV6-3 and TRBJ2-2; TRBD2 might be the D (6 bases). Germline CDR1 is MNHEY and CDR2 is SVGEGT. The V gene lost 2 bases and the J gene lost 9 bases, with 16 bases spanning the gap. There are 15 residues in the CDR3. CDR3 in amino acids: CASSYTGTFLRELFF. The CDR3, as DNA: TGTGCCAGCAGTTACACCGGGACTTTTCTGAGGGAGCTGTTTTTT.

This clonotype was seen at least ten times. The chain combines TRBV11-2 with TRBJ2-1; D possibly uses TRBD1 or TRBD2 (5 bases each). The germline V gene encodes CDR1 SGHAT and CDR2 FQNNGV. This CDR3 has 16 residues. V was shortened by 4 bases and J by 1 base, with 14 bases between the two germline ends. DNA of the CDR3: TGTGCCAGCAGCTCTTCCGGGACCCCTTCCTACAATGAGCAGTTCTTC. The encoded protein is CASSSSGTPSYNEQFF.

This clonotype was recorded at least ten times. This chain links TRBV6-2 or TRBV6-3 with TRBJ2-5, with 7 bases matching TRBD2. This CDR3 has 16 amino acids. The germline CDR1 and CDR2 sequences are MNHEY and SVGEGT. Trimming cost V 6 bases and J 0 bases; bases outside gene matches: 10. The CDR3 spells CASSPRLAEYQETQYF. The CDR3 nucleotides are TGTGCCAGCAGCCCACGCCTAGCGGAGTACCAAGAGACCCAGTACTTC.

This clonotype was detected once. It may be a read error: a sequence one base away is much more abundant. No conserved phenylalanine or tryptophan ends this CDR3, so it is likely a read error. This CDR3 reads CASSLQTSNEKLFS. The CDR3 bases are TGCGCCAGCAGCTTACAGACAAGTAATGAAAAACTGTTTTCT. The genes are TRBV5-1 and TRBJ1-4; D is undetermined. The V gene lost 2 bases and the J gene lost 4 bases, with 9 bases spanning the gap. The CDR3 consists of 14 residues. Germline CDR1 and CDR2: SGHRS and YFSETQ.

This clonotype has a count of ten or more. CDR3 coding DNA: TGCGCCAGCAGCTTGAGGGCTCATGGGAATTCACCCCTCCACTTT. It is translated as CASSLRAHGNSPLHF. V gene TRBV5-1 combines with J gene TRBJ1-6; D is ambiguous. Trimming stripped 1 base from V and 7 bases from J, with 12 bases between. Germline values: CDR1 SGHRS, CDR2 YFSETQ. The CDR3 sequence is 15 residues long. The full variable domain, with the rest looked up from reference TRBV5-1 and TRBJ1-6, is KAGVTQTPRYLIKTRGQQVTLSCSPISGHRSVSWYQQTPGQGLQFLFEYFSETQRNKGNFPGRFSGRQFSNSRSEMNVSTLELGDSALYLCASSLRAHGNSPLHFGNGTRLTVT.

This clonotype occurred many times. The rearrangement uses TRBV12-3 or TRBV12-4 and TRBJ2-4; no reliable D call. V gave up 3 bases and J gave up 0 bases, with 9 bases separating them. This CDR3 is built from 15 residues. The CDR3 nucleotides read TGTGCCAGCAGTTTTCGTGCACTAGCCAAAAACATTCAGTACTTC. Translation gives CASSFRALAKNIQYF.

This clonotype was observed at least ten times. J is TRBJ1-1 and V is TRBV4-2, with 9 bases matching TRBD1. V was pared by 4 bases and J by 2 bases, with 8 bases of the junction left unmatched. The CDR3 has 16 residues. CDR1 is LGHNA and CDR2 is YNFKEQ in the germline V gene. For the CDR3, the DNA is TGTGCCAGCAGCCTGCCGCCGGGACAGGGAAACACTGAAGCTTTCTTT. It yields the protein CASSLPPGQGNTEAFF.

In its sample, this clonotype was seen a few times. The chain carries TRBV7-8 and TRBJ2-7; the match to TRBD2 covers 8 bases. The CDR3 sequence is 14 residues long. Trimming at V came to 5 bases and at J to 3 bases, leaving 6 bases not matched to a gene. Germline CDR1 and CDR2: SGHVS and FQNEAQ. CDR3 nucleotides: TGTGCCAGCAGCCCGTTACTAGCGGACTACGAGCAGTACTTC. Its translation is CASSPLLADYEQYF.

In this sample, this clonotype turned up many times. J is TRBJ1-1 and V is TRBV7-9; TRBD1 is a possible D gene (6 bases). The germline V and J ends were trimmed by 3 bases and 4 bases, with 21 bases remaining between them. This CDR3 is 17 amino acids long. Germline V lookup: CDR1 SEHNR, CDR2 FQNEAQ (reference sequence). This CDR3 reads CASSFTGGGKEGTEAFF. In DNA, the CDR3 is TGTGCCAGCAGCTTCACTGGGGGCGGGAAGGAGGGCACTGAAGCTTTCTTT.

The sample holds many counts of this clonotype. The DNA of the CDR3 is TGCAGTGCTAGTAGACTAGCGGGGGAGCAGTACTTC. As protein: CSASRLAGEQYF. The chain couples TRBV20-1 to TRBJ2-7; 11 nucleotides align to TRBD2. Germline V gives CDR1 DFQATT, CDR2 SNEGSKA (reference sequence). The CDR3 is 12 residues long. With 3 bases clipped from V and 7 bases from J, the junction kept 2 bases outside the gene matches.

This sequence joins TRBV7-9 and TRBJ1-1; tentatively, D is TRBD1 (5 bases). Per germline, CDR1 SEHNR and CDR2 FQNEAQ (reference sequence). Trimming removed 5 bases from V and 5 bases from J, with 18 bases in between. The CDR3 is 15 residues long. Written as DNA, the CDR3 is TGTGCCAGCAGCGGGACTTACCTCAAGGGGACTGAAGCTTTCTTT. Protein: CASSGTYLKGTEAFF.

This clonotype was counted ten times or more. The chain joins TRBV7-2 to TRBJ2-3, with D perhaps TRBD1 or TRBD2 (6 bases each). This CDR3 has 15 amino acids. Per the germline V gene, CDR1 is SGHTA and CDR2 is FQGNSA. The ends were cut back, 3 bases at V and 1 base at J, with 11 bases in the middle. This CDR3 is CASSLGGQGTDTQYF. CDR3 in DNA: TGTGCCAGCAGCTTGGGGGGCCAAGGCACAGATACGCAGTATTTT. The whole variable domain, filled in from reference TRBV7-2 and TRBJ2-3, reads GAGVSQSPSNKVTEKGKDVELRCDPISGHTALYWYRQSLGQGLEFLIYFQGNSAPDKSGLPSDRFSAERTGGSVSTLTIQRTQQEDSAVYLCASSLGGQGTDTQYFGPGTRLTVL.